These 14 T cell receptor beta chains were all obtained from the same sample, sequenced in a study of T cell responses to AZD1222 COVID-19 vaccine. Profiled with immunoSEQ multiplex PCR; TCRdb holds only in-frame clones, not every one. The sample records 90,000 to 95,000 clones, roughly 88% being singletons. Sample: peripheral blood, taken 28 days after the second AZD1222 dose. Every receptor here comes from an adult who received the AZD1222 COVID-19 vaccine.

The genes are TRBV5-5 and TRBJ2-1, with a possible D match to TRBD1 (6 bases). V lost 4 bases and J lost 5, with 16 bases in between. The CDR3 runs to 15 residues. From germline, CDR1 is SGHKS and CDR2 YYEKEE (reference sequence). CDR3 nucleotides: TGTGCCAGCAGCGGGGGCCCCCTCGCGGACAATGAGCAGTTCTTC. Translation gives CASSGGPLADNEQFF.

The chain is built from TRBV5-6 and TRBJ1-1; D is uncertain. V was shortened by 3 bases and J by 2 bases, with 14 bases between the two germline ends. From germline, CDR1 is SGHDT and CDR2 YYEEEE. This CDR3 comprises 15 residues. CDR3 DNA sequence: TGTGCCAGCAGCTCACGAGGACGGGGAAACACTGAAGCTTTCTTT. Its translation is CASSSRGRGNTEAFF.

This CDR3 reads CASSREGGVGTDTQYF. The CDR3 bases are TGTGCCAGCAGCAGGGAGGGGGGCGTAGGGACAGATACGCAGTATTTT. V usage is TRBV5-4 and J usage is TRBJ2-3, with D possibly matching TRBD2 (7 bases). CDR1 and CDR2 from the germline V gene are SGHNT and YYREEE (reference sequence). There are 16 residues in the CDR3. The V gene lost 4 bases and the J gene lost 3 bases, with 18 bases spanning the gap. The full variable domain, its missing parts supplied by reference TRBV5-4 and TRBJ2-3, is ETGVTQSPTHLIKTRGQQVTLRCSSQSGHNTVSWYQQALGQGPQFIFQYYREEENGRGNFPPRFSGLQFPNYSSELNVNALELDDSALYLCASSREGGVGTDTQYFGPGTRLTVL.

Only a few counts were recorded for this clone. This rearrangement joins TRBV28 to TRBJ2-1; D may be TRBD1 (6 bases). Germline V gene sequence: CDR1 MDHEN, CDR2 SYDVKM. The CDR3 extends over 15 amino acids. V lost 8 bases, J lost 0 bases, and 14 bases lay in between. The DNA for the CDR3 is TGTGCCAGCCGGACAGCCCGGTTCTCCTACAATGAGCAGTTCTTC. This encodes CASRTARFSYNEQFF.

This rearrangement joins TRBV5-1 to TRBJ2-5, with 14 bases aligning to TRBD2. The CDR3 is 17 residues long. CDR1 is SGHRS and CDR2 is YFSETQ in the germline V gene. V trimming: 4 bases; J trimming: 3 bases; junction bases outside the gene matches: 8. For the CDR3, the DNA is TGCGCCAGCAGCCTGGGACTAGCGGGAGCGGGCGAAGAGACCCAGTACTTC. Translating gives CASSLGLAGAGEETQYF.

The chain uses TRBV6-5 and TRBJ2-5; possible D gene TRBD1, 6 bases. The CDR3 runs 11 residues. Deletions cut 7 bases from V and 5 bases from J, with 8 bases between. Germline V gene lookup returns CDR1 MNHEY and CDR2 SVGAGI. CDR3 protein: CASTDRETQYF. The DNA for the CDR3 is TGTGCCAGCACAGACAGGGAGACCCAGTACTTC.

This clone showed up just once. The V gene is TRBV2, the J gene TRBJ2-3; TRBD2 might be the D (5 bases). Germline V lookup: CDR1 SNHLY, CDR2 FYNNEI. The CDR3 covers 14 residues. V was shortened by 1 base and J by 7 bases, with 12 bases between the two germline ends. CDR3 nucleotides: TGTGCCAGCAGTGAAGGTCTCCCCGGGAATACGCAGTATTTT. Residues: CASSEGLPGNTQYF.

This clone has only one observation. V gene TRBV2 combines with J gene TRBJ1-2, with TRBD1 matching over 10 bases. V trimming: 2 bases; J trimming: 6 bases; junction bases outside the gene matches: 9. Germline V gene lookup returns CDR1 SNHLY and CDR2 FYNNEI. This CDR3 has 16 residues. CDR3 residues: CASSEIPTGGGDGYTF. The CDR3 DNA is TGTGCCAGCAGTGAAATCCCGACAGGGGGCGGAGATGGCTACACCTTC.

The chain has TRBV5-6 and TRBJ2-3; D is unresolved. The V gene's germline CDR1 is SGHDT and CDR2 YYEEEE. This CDR3 comprises 12 residues. Trimming shortened V by 4 bases and J by 3 bases, and 6 bases separated the two germline ends. The CDR3 is CASSQVTDTQYF. As DNA, the CDR3 is TGTGCCAGCAGCCAGGTGACAGATACGCAGTATTTT.

The chain links TRBV11-2 to TRBJ2-7; no clear D gene. Per the germline V gene, CDR1 is SGHAT and CDR2 is FQNNGV. The CDR3 sequence is 14 residues long. Deletions cut 4 bases from V and 3 bases from J, with 13 bases between. The CDR3 here is CASSSSSVSYEQYF. CDR3 nucleotides: TGTGCCAGCAGCTCCTCGTCGGTTAGCTACGAGCAGTACTTC.

The chain links TRBV3-1 (or the pseudogene TRBV3-2) to TRBJ1-5; tentatively, D is TRBD1 (5 bases). This CDR3 is 13 amino acids long. V lost 1 base to trimming and J lost 6 bases, with 7 bases between them. Germline V CDR1 and CDR2: LGHDT, YNNKEL (reference sequence). The CDR3 DNA follows: TGTGCCAGCAGCCAAGGTGGGGGTCAGCCCCAGCATTTT. The encoded protein is CASSQGGGQPQHF.

This chain joins TRBV6-5 and TRBJ2-7; TRBD2 is a possible D gene (6 bases). CDR1 is MNHEY and CDR2 is SVGAGI in the germline V gene. Trimming cost V 7 bases and J 0 bases, with 10 bases left between them. The length of the CDR3 is 13 residues. In DNA form, the CDR3 reads TGTGCCAGCACCCTTAGCGGCTCCTACGAGCAGTACTTC. This codes for CASTLSGSYEQYF.

This chain joins TRBV18 and TRBJ2-1; 12 nucleotides align to TRBD2. The germline CDR1 and CDR2 sequences are KGHSH and LQKENI. The CDR3 totals 17 residues. Germline trimming cut 2 bases from V and 7 bases from J; bases unmatched to any gene: 9. The CDR3: CASSPFLTSGSQNEQFF. In nucleotides, the CDR3 is TGTGCCAGCTCACCATTTTTGACTAGCGGGAGTCAGAATGAGCAGTTCTTC.

The V gene is TRBV6-4, the J gene TRBJ2-1, with D perhaps TRBD2 (5 bases). Germline V CDR1 and CDR2: MRHNA, SNTAGT. Between the trimmed V and J ends, which lost 7 bases and 0 bases, there was a span of 10 bases. CDR3 length equals 14 residues. Here the CDR3 DNA reads TGTGCCAGCAAAGCGGAGTACTCCTACAATGAGCAGTTCTTC. This encodes CASKAEYSYNEQFF.